The present entry profiles one T cell receptor (beta chain) with its context. This CDR3 is built from 17 residues. Germline CDR1 reads MGHRA; CDR2 reads YSYEKL. V lost 1 base and J 0 bases, leaving 15 bases between the germline ends. This entry comes from a study of shared T cell receptors in the human thymus. Some clones are missing from TCRdb's copy, which holds only in-frame ones; the method was immunoSEQ multiplex PCR. The table includes 550,000 to 800,000 clones, approximately 85% detected once. The same data also went into a second study, on human thymus T cells. According to that study: Healthy Finnish infants undergoing corrective surgery for congenital heart defects provided the donor material. Apparent bias marked the V and J gene usage of thymic and blood repertoires. Related studies found that unrelated individuals share highly overlapping thymic repertoires.

The V gene is TRBV4-1, the J gene TRBJ1-1; perhaps TRBD1 as D (5 bases). Sequencing was done on a sample of thymocytes. This receptor was taken from a girl younger than two with a congenital heart defect. Here the CDR3 DNA reads TGCGCCAGCAGCCAAGGGGTATTAGGGGTTTTGAACACTGAAGCTTTCTTT. It specifies CASSQGVLGVLNTEAFF.